This passage covers 13 T cell receptor beta chains from one sample sequenced in a study of early T cells in non-severe SARS-CoV-2 infection. Each CDR3 protein is one row after TCRdb ran MiXCR on the 5' RACE reads. The profile shows about 77,000 distinct CDR3 sequences, over 9% of them singletons. Sequencing input: whole blood. These receptors all stem from an adult who was a healthcare worker with PCR-confirmed SARS-CoV-2 infection or an uninfected control (not recorded which).

This clonotype has only a few counts. The chain recombines TRBV6-6 with TRBJ2-2; D gene unclear. The germline CDR1 and CDR2 sequences are MNHNY and SVGAGI (reference sequence). Trimming removed 6 bases from V and 5 bases from J, with 13 bases in between. The CDR3 covers 14 residues. The CDR3 DNA is TGTGCCAGCAGAATGGAAACGAGGACCGGGGAGCTGTTTTTT. Translation: CASRMETRTGELFF.

This clonotype showed up many times. The chain links TRBV27 to TRBJ2-1, with TRBD2 matching 8 bases. Germline V gives CDR1 MNHEY, CDR2 SMNVEV (reference sequence). Losses at the gene ends were 2 bases for V and 3 bases for J; bases not matched to a gene: 9. The CDR3 is 17 residues long. CDR3 residues: CASSLGGLAGLYNEQFF. The CDR3, as DNA: TGTGCCAGCAGTTTAGGGGGGCTAGCGGGCCTCTACAATGAGCAGTTCTTC.

Only a few counts were recorded for this clonotype. This chain connects TRBV4-1 to TRBJ2-1; D ambiguous. The CDR3 sequence is 13 residues long. Trimming cost V 0 bases and J 8 bases, with 8 bases left between them. CDR1 is MGHRA, CDR2 YSYEKL, per germline. The CDR3 loop is CASSQDGGYEQFF. The CDR3 nucleotides are TGCGCCAGCAGCCAAGACGGTGGATATGAGCAGTTCTTC.

Of note for this clonotype: A read error is possible here, since a much larger clone lies one base away. CDR3 region: CASSLDGQGADTRYF. The CDR3 DNA reads as TGCGCCAGCAGCTTGGATGGGCAGGGGGCAGATACGCGGTATTTT. The chain links TRBV5-1 to TRBJ2-3; 8 bases are shared with TRBD1. This CDR3 comprises 15 residues. The germline gives CDR1 SGHRS, CDR2 YFSETQ.

This clonotype came up many times. The rearrangement links TRBV20-1 to TRBJ2-1; tentatively, D is TRBD2 (7 bases). Per germline, CDR1 DFQATT and CDR2 SNEGSKA (reference sequence). The CDR3 loop spans 16 amino acids. Trimming took 1 base from V and 5 from J, leaving 18 bases between them. CDR3 nucleotides: TGCAGTGCTAGAGTGGCGGGGGCCCCCCGAAACAATGAGCAGTTCTTC. Translating gives CSARVAGAPRNNEQFF.

This clonotype has more than one count but fewer than ten. V is TRBV6-6 and J is TRBJ2-7, with 7 positions matching TRBD1. Trimming took 4 bases from V and 3 from J; bases not matched to a gene: 6. The CDR3 extends over 14 amino acids. In germline, CDR1 is MNHNY, CDR2 SVGAGI (reference sequence). The CDR3, as DNA: TGTGCCAGCAGTTTGGACAGGATGGTCTACGAGCAGTACTTC. Translated: CASSLDRMVYEQYF.

The table lists this clonotype with a few counts. The chain uses TRBV28 and TRBJ1-1; D uncertain. V lost 5 bases to trimming and J lost 1 base, with 11 bases between them. CDR1 is MDHEN and CDR2 is SYDVKM in the germline V gene. This CDR3 is built from 14 residues. The CDR3 region has the DNA TGTGCCAGCAGTCCTATAATAGGGAACACTGAAGCTTTCTTT. Protein sequence: CASSPIIGNTEAFF.

This chain links TRBV28 with TRBJ2-1, with D unresolved. V gave up 5 bases and J gave up 6 bases, with 11 bases separating them. The CDR3 contains 13 residues. CDR1 and CDR2 from the germline V gene are MDHEN and SYDVKM. In DNA form, the CDR3 reads TGTGCCAGCAGTATCGGCCCGCGCAATGAGCAGTTCTTC. It encodes CASSIGPRNEQFF.

V usage is TRBV6-2 or TRBV6-3 and J usage is TRBJ1-4; no clear D gene. The ends were cut back, 6 bases at V and 4 bases at J, with 15 bases in the middle. Germline CDR1 is MNHEY and CDR2 is SVGEGT. The CDR3 length is 15 residues. In DNA form, the CDR3 reads TGTGCCAGCAGCGACGCGCGGGGAAGTAATGAAAAACTGTTTTTT. The encoded protein is CASSDARGSNEKLFF.

V gene TRBV5-1 combines with J gene TRBJ2-7, with TRBD2 matching over 8 bases. This CDR3 contains 13 residues. Per germline, CDR1 SGHRS and CDR2 YFSETQ. V shed 8 bases and J 5 bases; nucleotides not matched to a gene: 9. The CDR3 here is CASAGLAGHEQYF. CDR3 sequence (DNA): TGCGCCAGTGCCGGACTAGCAGGGCACGAGCAGTACTTC.

This clonotype was detected a few times. The chain joins TRBV4-1 to TRBJ2-1; no definite D call. V gave up 0 bases and J gave up 3 bases, with 9 bases separating them. Germline V gene sequence: CDR1 MGHRA, CDR2 YSYEKL. The CDR3 extends over 15 amino acids. The CDR3 nucleotides read TGCGCCAGCAGCCAAGATGGTCTGCTCTACAATGAGCAGTTCTTC. It codes for CASSQDGLLYNEQFF.

This clonotype occurred many times. The chain uses TRBV6-5 and TRBJ2-3; 11 positions match TRBD2. V lost 9 bases and J lost 6; bases outside the gene matches: 5. The CDR3 is 13 residues long. Germline loops: CDR1 MNHEY, CDR2 SVGAGI. CDR3 protein: CASRASGRDTQYF. CDR3 DNA: TGTGCCAGTCGAGCTAGCGGGAGGGATACGCAGTATTTT.

The chain has TRBV12-3 or TRBV12-4 and TRBJ2-6, with TRBD1 as a possible D gene (6 bases). The CDR3 is made up of 18 amino acids. Trimming removed 3 bases at V and 0 bases at J, with 15 bases between. The CDR3 loop reads CASSFVGRGRSGANVLTF. CDR3 nucleotides: TGTGCCAGCAGTTTCGTTGGCAGGGGCCGCTCTGGGGCCAACGTCCTGACTTTC.